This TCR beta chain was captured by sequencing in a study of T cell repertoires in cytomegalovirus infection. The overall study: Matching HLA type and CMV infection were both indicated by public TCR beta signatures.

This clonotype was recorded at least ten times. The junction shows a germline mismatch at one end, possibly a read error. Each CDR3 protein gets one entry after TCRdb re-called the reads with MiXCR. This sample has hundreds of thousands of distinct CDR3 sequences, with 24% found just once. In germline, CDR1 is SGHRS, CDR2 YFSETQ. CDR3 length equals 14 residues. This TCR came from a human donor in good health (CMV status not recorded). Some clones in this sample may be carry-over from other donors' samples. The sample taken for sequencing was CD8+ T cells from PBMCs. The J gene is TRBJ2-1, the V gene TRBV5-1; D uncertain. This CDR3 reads CASSFGTVYNEQFF. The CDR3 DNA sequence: TGTGCCAGCAGTTTTGGAACAGTCTACAATGAGCAGTTCTTC.